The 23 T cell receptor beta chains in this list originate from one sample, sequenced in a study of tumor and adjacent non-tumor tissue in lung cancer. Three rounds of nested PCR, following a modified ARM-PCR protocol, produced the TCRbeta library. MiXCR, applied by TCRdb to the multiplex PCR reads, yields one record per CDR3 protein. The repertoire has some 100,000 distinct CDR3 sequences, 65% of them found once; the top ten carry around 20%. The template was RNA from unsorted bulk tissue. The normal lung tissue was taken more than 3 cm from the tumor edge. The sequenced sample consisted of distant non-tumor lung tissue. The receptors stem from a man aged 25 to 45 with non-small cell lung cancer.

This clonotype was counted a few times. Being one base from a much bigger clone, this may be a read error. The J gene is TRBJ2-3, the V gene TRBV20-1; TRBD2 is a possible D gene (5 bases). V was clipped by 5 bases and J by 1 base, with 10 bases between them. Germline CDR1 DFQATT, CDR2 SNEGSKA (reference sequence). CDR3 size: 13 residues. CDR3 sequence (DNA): TGCAGTGCTCCGACTATCGGCACAGATACGCAGTATTTT. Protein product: CSAPTIGTDTQYF.

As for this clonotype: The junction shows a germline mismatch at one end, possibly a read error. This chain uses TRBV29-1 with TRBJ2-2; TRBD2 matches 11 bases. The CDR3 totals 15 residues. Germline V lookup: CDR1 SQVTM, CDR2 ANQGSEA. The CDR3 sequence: CCVETSGRKTRELLF. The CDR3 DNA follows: TGCTGCGTTGAAACTAGCGGGAGAAAGACCCGGGAGCTGCTTTTT.

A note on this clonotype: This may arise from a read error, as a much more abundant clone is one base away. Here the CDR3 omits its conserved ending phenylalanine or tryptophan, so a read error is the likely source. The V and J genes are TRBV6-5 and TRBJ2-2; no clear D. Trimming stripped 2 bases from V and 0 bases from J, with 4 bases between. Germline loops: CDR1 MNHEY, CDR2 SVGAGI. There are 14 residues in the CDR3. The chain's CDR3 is CASSYGANTGELFS. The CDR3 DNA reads TGTGCCAGCAGTTACGGTGCGAACACCGGGGAGCTGTTTTCT.

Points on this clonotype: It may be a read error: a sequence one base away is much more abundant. Written as DNA, the CDR3 is TGTGCCAGCAGTTTTAGCGGGAACACAGATACGCAGTATTTT. Translated, it gives CASSFSGNTDTQYF. The rearrangement joins TRBV11-2 to TRBJ2-3; 8 positions agree with TRBD2. The germline gives CDR1 SGHAT, CDR2 FQNNGV. The V segment lost 6 bases and the J segment 2 bases; nucleotides outside the gene matches: 4. CDR3 size: 14 residues.

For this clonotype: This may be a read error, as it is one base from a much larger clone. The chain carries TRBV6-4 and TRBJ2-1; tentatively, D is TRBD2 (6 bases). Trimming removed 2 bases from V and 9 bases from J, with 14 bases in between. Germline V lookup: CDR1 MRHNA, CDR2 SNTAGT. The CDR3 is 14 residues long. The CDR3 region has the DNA TGTGCCAGCAGTGACGGGGAGGTGACTGGTGAGCAGTTCTTC. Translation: CASSDGEVTGEQFF.

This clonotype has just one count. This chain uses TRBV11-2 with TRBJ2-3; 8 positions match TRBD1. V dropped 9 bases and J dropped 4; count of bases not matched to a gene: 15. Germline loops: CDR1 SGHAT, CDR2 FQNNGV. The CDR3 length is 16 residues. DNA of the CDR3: TGTGCCAGTAGATGGAGGGCCAGGGGGCGCTCAGATACGCAGTATTTT. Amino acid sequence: CASRWRARGRSDTQYF.

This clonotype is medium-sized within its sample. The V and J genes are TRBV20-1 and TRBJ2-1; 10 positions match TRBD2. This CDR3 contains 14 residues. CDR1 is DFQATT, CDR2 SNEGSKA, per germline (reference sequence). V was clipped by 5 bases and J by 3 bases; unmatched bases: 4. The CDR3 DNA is TGCAGTGCTTCTAGCGGGAGTGACTACAATGAGCAGTTCTTC. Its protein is CSASSGSDYNEQFF.

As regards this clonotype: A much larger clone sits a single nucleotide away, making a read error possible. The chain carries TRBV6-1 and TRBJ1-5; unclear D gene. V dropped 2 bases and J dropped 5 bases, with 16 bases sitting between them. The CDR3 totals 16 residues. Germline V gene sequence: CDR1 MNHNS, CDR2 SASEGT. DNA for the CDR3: TGTGCCAGCAGTGAATTTATTAGGGCGGGCGATCAGCCCCAGCATTTT. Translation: CASSEFIRAGDQPQHF.

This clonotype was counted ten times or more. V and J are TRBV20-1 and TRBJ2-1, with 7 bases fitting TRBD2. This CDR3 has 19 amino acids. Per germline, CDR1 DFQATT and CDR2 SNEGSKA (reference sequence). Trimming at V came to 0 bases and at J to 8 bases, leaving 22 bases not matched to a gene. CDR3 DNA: TGCAGTGCTAGAGATCGGGAACTCCCAGTGGGAGGGGATATATATGAGCAGTTCTTC. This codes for CSARDRELPVGGDIYEQFF.

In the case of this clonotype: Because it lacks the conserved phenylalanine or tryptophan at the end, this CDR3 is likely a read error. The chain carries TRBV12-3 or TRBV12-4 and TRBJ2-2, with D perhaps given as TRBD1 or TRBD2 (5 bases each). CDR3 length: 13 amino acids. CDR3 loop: CASRGVNTWELFS. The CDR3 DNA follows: TGTGCCAGCAGGGGGGTTAACACCTGGGAGCTGTTTTCT.

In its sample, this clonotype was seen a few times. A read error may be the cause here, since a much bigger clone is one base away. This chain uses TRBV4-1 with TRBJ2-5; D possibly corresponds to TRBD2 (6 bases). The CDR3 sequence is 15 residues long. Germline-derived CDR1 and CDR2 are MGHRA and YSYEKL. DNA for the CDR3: TGCGCCAGCAGCCAAGAGTCCCCTGTGGCGGGGACCCTGTACTTC. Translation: CASSQESPVAGTLYF.

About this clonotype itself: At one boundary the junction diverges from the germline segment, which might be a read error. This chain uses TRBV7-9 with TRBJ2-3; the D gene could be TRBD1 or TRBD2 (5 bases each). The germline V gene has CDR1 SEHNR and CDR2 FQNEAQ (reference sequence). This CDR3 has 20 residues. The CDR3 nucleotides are TGTGCCAGCAGCTCCAAAGGGAACGTAGCAGGAGGCCCAATAGGGGATATGCAGTATTTT. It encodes CASSSKGNVAGGPIGDMQYF.

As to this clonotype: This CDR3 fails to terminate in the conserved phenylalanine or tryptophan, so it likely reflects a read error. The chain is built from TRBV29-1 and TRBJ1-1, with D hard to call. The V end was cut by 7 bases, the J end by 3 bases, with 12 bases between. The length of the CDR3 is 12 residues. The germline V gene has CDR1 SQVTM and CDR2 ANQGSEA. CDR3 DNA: TGCAGCGGAGACACGGTGGACACTGAAGCTTTCTCT. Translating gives CSGDTVDTEAFS.

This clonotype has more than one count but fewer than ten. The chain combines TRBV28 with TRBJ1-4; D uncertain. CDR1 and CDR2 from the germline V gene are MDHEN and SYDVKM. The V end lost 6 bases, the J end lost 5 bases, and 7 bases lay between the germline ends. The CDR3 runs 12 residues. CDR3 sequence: CASSYLNEKLFF. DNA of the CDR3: TGTGCCAGCAGCTATCTCAATGAAAAACTGTTTTTT.

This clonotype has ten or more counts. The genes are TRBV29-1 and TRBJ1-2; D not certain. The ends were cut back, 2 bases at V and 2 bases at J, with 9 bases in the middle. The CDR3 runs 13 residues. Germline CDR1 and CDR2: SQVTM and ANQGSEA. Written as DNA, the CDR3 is TGCAGCGTTGAAACCGGAGAAAACTATGGCTACACCTTC. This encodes CSVETGENYGYTF.

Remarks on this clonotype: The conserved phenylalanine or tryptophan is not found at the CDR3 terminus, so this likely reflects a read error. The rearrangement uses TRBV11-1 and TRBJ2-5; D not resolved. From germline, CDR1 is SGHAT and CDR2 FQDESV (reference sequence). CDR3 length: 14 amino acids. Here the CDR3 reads CASSFDTYQETQYL. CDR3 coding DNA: TGTGCCAGCAGCTTCGACACTTACCAAGAGACTCAGTACCTC.

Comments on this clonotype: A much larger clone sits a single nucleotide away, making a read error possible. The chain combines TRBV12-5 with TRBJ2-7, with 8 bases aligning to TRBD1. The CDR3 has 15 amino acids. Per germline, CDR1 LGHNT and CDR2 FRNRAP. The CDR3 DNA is TGTGCTGGTGGTTTCTGGGACAGGCAAACCTACGAGCACTACTTC. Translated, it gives CAGGFWDRQTYEHYF.

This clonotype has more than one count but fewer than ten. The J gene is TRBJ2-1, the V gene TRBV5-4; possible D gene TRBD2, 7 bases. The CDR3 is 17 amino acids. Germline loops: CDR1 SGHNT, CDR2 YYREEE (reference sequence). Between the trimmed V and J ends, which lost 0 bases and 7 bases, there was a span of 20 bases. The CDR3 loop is CASSLVPLGGLGNEQFF. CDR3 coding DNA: TGTGCCAGCAGCTTGGTCCCCTTGGGGGGGCTTGGGAATGAGCAGTTCTTC. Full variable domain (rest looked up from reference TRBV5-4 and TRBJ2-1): ETGVTQSPTHLIKTRGQQVTLRCSSQSGHNTVSWYQQALGQGPQFIFQYYREEENGRGNFPPRFSGLQFPNYSSELNVNALELDDSALYLCASSLVPLGGLGNEQFFGPGTRLTVL.

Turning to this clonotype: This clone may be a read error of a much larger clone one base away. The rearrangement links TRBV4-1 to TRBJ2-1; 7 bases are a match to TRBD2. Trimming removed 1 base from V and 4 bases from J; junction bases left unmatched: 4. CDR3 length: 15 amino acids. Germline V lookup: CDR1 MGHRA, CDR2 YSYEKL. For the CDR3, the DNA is TGCGCCAGCAGCCAAGTAACGGGGGGTTACAATGAGCAGTTCTTC. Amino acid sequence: CASSQVTGGYNEQFF.

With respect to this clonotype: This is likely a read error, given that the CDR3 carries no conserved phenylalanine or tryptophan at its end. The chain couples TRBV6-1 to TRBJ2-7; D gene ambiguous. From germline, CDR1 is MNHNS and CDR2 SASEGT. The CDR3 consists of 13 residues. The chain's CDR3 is CVSSREETYEQYL. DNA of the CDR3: TGTGTCAGCAGCCGTGAGGAAACCTACGAGCAGTACCTC.

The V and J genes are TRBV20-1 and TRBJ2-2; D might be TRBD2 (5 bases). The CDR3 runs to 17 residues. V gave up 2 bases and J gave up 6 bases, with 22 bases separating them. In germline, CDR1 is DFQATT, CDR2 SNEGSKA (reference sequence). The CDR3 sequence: CSARLNTAGAYSGELFF. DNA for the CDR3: TGCAGTGCTAGACTGAATACGGCGGGCGCGTACTCCGGGGAGCTGTTTTTT.

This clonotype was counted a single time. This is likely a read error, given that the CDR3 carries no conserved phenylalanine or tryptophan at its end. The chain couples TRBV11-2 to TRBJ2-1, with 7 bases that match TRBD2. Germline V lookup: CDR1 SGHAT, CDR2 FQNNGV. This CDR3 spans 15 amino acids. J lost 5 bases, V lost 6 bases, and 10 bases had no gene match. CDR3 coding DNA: TGTGCCAGCAGGAATGGAGTAGCGGGCGACAATGAGCAGTTCTTG. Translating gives CASRNGVAGDNEQFL.

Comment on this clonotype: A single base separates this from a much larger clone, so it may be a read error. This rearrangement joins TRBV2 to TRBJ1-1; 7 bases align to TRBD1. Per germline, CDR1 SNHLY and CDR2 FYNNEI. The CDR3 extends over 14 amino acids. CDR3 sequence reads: CASIISQGNIEAFF. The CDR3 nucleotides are TGTGCCAGCATAATTTCACAGGGGAACATTGAAGCTTTCTTT.